This paragraph reports one TCR beta chain. Its antigen is currently unknown. These data originate in a study of human T cells and chemical hapten exposure. Study-level results: Positively correlated with patch test score were the counts of PT1 expanded TCRs.

Trimming left V 4 bases short and J 1 base short, with 5 bases between. Germline V gives CDR1 SGHRS, CDR2 YFSETQ. The CDR3 covers 12 residues. Sample time point: pre-sensitization, week 0. Treatment defined: therapeutic diphenylcyclopropenone sensitization with weekly scalp DPC. People who gave samples had alopecia, were 18 to 70 years old, and were suitable for DPC. As originally analysed: Samples contained a median of roughly 96,000 TCRs, with a range of 23,224 to 690,600. TCRdb re-called the RACE reads with MiXCR, one entry per CDR3 protein. Here the V and J calls rest on TCRdb's processing, not on the authors' analysis. The table lists under 300,000 distinct CDR3 sequences, 7.7% of them singletons.

Sequences were derived from whole blood, sampled in connection with sensitization to the hapten diphenylcyclopropenone (DPC). This receptor was taken from a man aged 18 to 35 with alopecia areata. Some clones in this sample may be carry-over from other donors' samples. This sequence joins TRBV5-1 and TRBJ2-5; TRBD1 or TRBD2 may be the D gene (5 bases each). CDR3 in DNA: TGCGCCAGCAGCGGGGGCCAAGAGACCCAGTACTTC. Translating gives CASSGGQETQYF.